This TCR beta chain was identified in a study of T cell changes during pregnancy in multiple sclerosis. The V gene lost 4 bases and the J gene lost 1 base, with 9 bases spanning the gap. CDR1 and CDR2 from the germline V gene are SGHRS and YFSETQ. The CDR3 consists of 14 residues. Profiled with immunoSEQ multiplex PCR; TCRdb holds only in-frame clones, not every one. The sample consists of some 75,000 clones, about 95% of them appearing once. The J gene is TRBJ1-3, the V gene TRBV5-1, with D tentatively TRBD1 (5 bases). This TCR was recovered from a female donor with multiple sclerosis, enrolled in a pregnancy study. The input for sequencing was peripheral blood, taken in the second trimester of pregnancy. The CDR3: CASSPRVSGNTIYF. In DNA form, the CDR3 reads TGCGCCAGCAGCCCCAGGGTTTCTGGAAACACCATATATTTT.